A selection of T cell receptor beta chains follows, all from one sample in a study of shared clonotypes between healthy human individuals. Clones were read by immunoSEQ multiplex PCR, and TCRdb kept only the in-frame ones, dropping some. In the table there are some 2,400,000 clones, approximately 94% of which are singletons. Specimen: naive CD4+ T cells sorted from blood. The receptors shown here come from a man aged 18 to 35 in good health. Each CDR3 is given with its conserved first and last residue. Fields, in order: J gene, D gene, clone size, V gene, CDR3 protein, CDR3 DNA. D genes are given only for firm matches. Not all rows give a size; the values are once, few, many and, for expanded clones, a class.

>TRBJ2-3|.|.|TRBV7-2
CASSPTGPLSTDTQYF
TGTGCCAGCAGCCCTACTGGTCCCCTAAGCACAGATACGCAGTATTTT
>TRBJ1-6|.|.|TRBV5-1
CASSLEGRGIGSPLHF
TGCGCCAGCAGCTTGGAAGGCAGGGGAATCGGTTCACCCCTCCACTTT
>TRBJ1-2|.|.|TRBV5-1
CASSLESPAGGYGYTF
TGCGCCAGCAGCTTGGAAAGTCCGGCAGGAGGTTATGGCTACACCTTC
>TRBJ1-1|.|.|TRBV18
CASSPGLLNTEAFF
TGTGCCAGCTCACCAGGTCTCCTCAACACTGAAGCTTTCTTT
>TRBJ2-3|TRBD2|.|TRBV7-9
CASSAGLAGDTQYF
TGTGCCAGCAGCGCGGGACTAGCGGGAGATACGCAGTATTTT
>TRBJ2-3|TRBD2|.|TRBV7-6
CASSFSSGGLTDTQYF
TGTGCCAGCAGCTTCTCTAGCGGGGGCCTCACAGATACGCAGTATTTT
>TRBJ1-4|.|.|TRBV21-1
CASSKVEDSDNEKLFF
TGTGCCAGCAGCAAAGTTGAGGACAGCGATAATGAAAAACTGTTTTTT
>TRBJ1-1|.|.|TRBV6-5
CASNTGTEAFF
TGTGCCAGCAATACAGGCACTGAAGCTTTCTTT
>TRBJ2-7|.|few|TRBV29-1
CSVTTPGHQQQYF
TGCAGCGTAACAACCCCGGGACACCAACAGCAGTACTTC
>TRBJ2-5|TRBD2|once|TRBV29-1
CSVSGTSGVQETQYF
TGCAGCGTTTCCGGGACTAGCGGGGTCCAAGAGACCCAGTACTTC
>TRBJ1-3|.|.|TRBV6-6
CASSGYSGNTIYF
TGTGCCAGCAGTGGGTACTCTGGAAACACCATATATTTT
>TRBJ2-2|.|.|TRBV6-5
CASSNRGGGELFF
TGTGCCAGCAGCAACAGGGGGGGCGGGGAGCTGTTTTTT
>TRBJ1-1|.|.|TRBV18
CASSPSMGNTEAFF
TGTGCCAGCTCACCCTCGATGGGAAACACTGAAGCTTTCTTT
>TRBJ2-1|TRBD1|.|TRBV6-1
CASSPTGGRLHEQFF
TGTGCCAGCAGCCCTACAGGGGGACGTTTACATGAGCAGTTCTTC
>TRBJ1-5|.|.|TRBV29-1
CSVELGSNQPQHF
TGCAGCGTTGAACTCGGGAGCAATCAGCCCCAGCATTTT
>TRBJ1-1|.|.|TRBV25-1
CASSEYKRAEAFF
TGTGCCAGCAGTGAATATAAGAGGGCTGAAGCTTTCTTT
>TRBJ2-3|.|.|TRBV11-2
CASSFLEADTQYF
TGTGCCAGCAGCTTCTTGGAGGCAGATACGCAGTATTTT
>TRBJ2-2|TRBD1|.|TRBV30
CAWAQGWTGELFF
TGTGCCTGGGCACAGGGGTGGACCGGGGAGCTGTTTTTT
>TRBJ2-5|.|.|TRBV5-1
CASSLSNPGETQYF
TGCGCCAGCAGCTTGTCTAACCCGGGAGAGACCCAGTACTTC
>TRBJ1-6|TRBD1|.|TRBV7-2
CASSLAGTGTNSPLHF
TGTGCCAGCAGCTTAGCGGGGACAGGGACAAATTCACCCCTCCACTTT
>TRBJ1-2|.|.|TRBV7-6
CASSLGTGTYGYTF
TGTGCCAGCAGCTTAGGGACGGGCACCTATGGCTACACCTTC
>TRBJ1-2|TRBD1|.|TRBV7-2
CASSRDHRGGDYGYTF
TGTGCCAGCAGCCGCGACCACAGGGGAGGGGACTATGGCTACACCTTC
>TRBJ2-5|TRBD1|.|TRBV6-5
CASSTYRDSQETQYF
TGTGCCAGCAGTACCTACCGGGACAGCCAAGAGACCCAGTACTTC
>TRBJ2-1|TRBD2|.|TRBV9
CASSVVDSGDHNEQFF
TGTGCCAGCAGCGTAGTTGATAGCGGGGATCACAATGAGCAGTTCTTC
>TRBJ2-5|TRBD1|.|TRBV10-1
CASSERRQGVETQYF
TGCGCCAGCAGTGAGAGAAGACAGGGGGTAGAGACCCAGTACTTC
>TRBJ2-1|.|.|TRBV9
CASSVELAKTYNEQFF
TGTGCCAGCAGCGTAGAGTTAGCAAAAACCTACAATGAGCAGTTCTTC
>TRBJ1-1|TRBD1|.|TRBV11-1
CASSRGGTGSLGSTEAFF
TGTGCCAGCAGCCGTGGAGGGACAGGGAGCTTGGGGTCCACTGAAGCTTTCTTT
>TRBJ1-2|.|.|TRBV19
CASSITGLPFLYGYTF
TGTGCCAGTAGTATTACCGGGCTTCCTTTCCTCTATGGCTACACCTTC
>TRBJ2-1|.|.|TRBV6-5
CASSYSPVLSYNEQFF
TGTGCCAGCAGTTACTCACCGGTTCTCTCCTACAATGAGCAGTTCTTC
>TRBJ1-2|.|.|TRBV5-6
CASSLNPFYGYTF
TGTGCCAGCAGCTTGAACCCTTTCTATGGCTACACCTTC